This TCR beta chain was identified during a study of blood T cell repertoires in COVID-19. Turning to the study itself: Whether acute or convalescent, the COVID-19 samples came from the United States, Italy and Spain.

Seattle's cohort entered during active infection and was followed longitudinally. Germline values: CDR1 SGHTA, CDR2 FQGNSA. The CDR3 runs to 14 residues. V lost 5 bases and J 2 bases, leaving 12 bases between the germline ends. In the source study's methods: Amplification with reference gene primers provided the estimates of nucleated cell counts. Measured with immunoSEQ multiplex PCR; TCRdb has only the in-frame clones, and not every one. The DNA was the basis for D and trimming; V, J and clone size are from that table. Of tens of thousands of clones listed, roughly 88% are singletons. This TCR was recovered from a woman aged 60-70 years with COVID-19, enrolled during active disease. Specimen: peripheral blood. The V and J genes are TRBV7-2 and TRBJ2-5; tentatively, D is TRBD2 (5 bases). The CDR3 loop is CASSPSGLQETQYF. In nucleotides, the CDR3 is TGTGCCAGCAGCCCCAGCGGCTTACAAGAGACCCAGTACTTC.